The 30 T cell receptor beta chains reported below all come from one sample, sequenced in a study of neoadjuvant anti-PD-1 for oral cavity cancer. Using immunoSEQ multiplex PCR, the repertoire was profiled, and TCRdb retains in-frame clones only, with some absent. Counted here are some 70,000 clones, around 83% occurring once; the ten biggest clones make up about 3.4%. Time point of the sample: after neoadjuvant nivolumab, at surgical resection. Here the sequenced sample was PBMCs, taken after nivolumab (anti-PD-1) treatment. The receptors were gathered from a person aged 40 to 85 with oral cavity squamous cell carcinoma.

This clone appeared a single time. The V call is TRBV19, the J call TRBJ1-4; D not resolved. The V and J ends lost 5 bases and 5 bases respectively, with 6 bases between them. CDR3 length: 12 residues. CDR1 is LNHDA and CDR2 is SQIVND in the germline V gene (reference sequence). Here the CDR3 DNA reads TGTGCCAGTAGTCCCACAAATGAAAAACTGTTTTTT. This translates into CASSPTNEKLFF.

The chain joins TRBV25-1 to TRBJ2-7, with 10 bases fitting TRBD1. Trimming at V came to 6 bases and at J to 0 bases, leaving 5 bases not matched to a gene. In germline, CDR1 is MGHDK, CDR2 SYGVNS. The CDR3 is made up of 15 amino acids. The CDR3 loop is CASSAGDRGSYEQYF. The CDR3 coding sequence is TGTGCCAGCAGCGCTGGGGACAGGGGCTCCTACGAGCAGTACTTC.

The V gene is TRBV6-5, the J gene TRBJ2-5; 7 nucleotides line up with TRBD1. The germline V gene has CDR1 MNHEY and CDR2 SVGAGI. The J segment lost 2 bases and the V segment lost 4 bases, leaving 1 base of the junction unmatched. The CDR3 is 13 residues long. DNA of the CDR3: TGTGCCAGCAGTTTGGGACAGCAAGAGACCCAGTACTTC. Protein sequence: CASSLGQQETQYF.

The chain recombines TRBV10-3 with TRBJ2-7; 9 positions match TRBD2. This CDR3 has 14 residues. The germline gives CDR1 ENHRY, CDR2 SYGVKD. V lost 2 bases to trimming and J lost 4 bases; unmatched junction nucleotides: 3. This CDR3 is CAISESSGSYEQYF. For the CDR3, the DNA is TGTGCCATCAGTGAGAGTAGCGGGAGTTACGAGCAGTACTTC.

The V gene is TRBV6-5, the J gene TRBJ2-7, with TRBD2 matching over 8 bases. CDR3 length equals 15 residues. Germline values: CDR1 MNHEY, CDR2 SVGAGI. V trimming: 6 bases; J trimming: 1 base; junction bases outside the gene matches: 8. CDR3 sequence (DNA): TGTGCCAGCAGCCGGGGGGGGTTCGGGTCCTACGAGCAGTACTTC. It is translated as CASSRGGFGSYEQYF.

V is TRBV11-2 and J is TRBJ2-7; no definite D call. The germline V and J ends were trimmed by 1 base and 3 bases, with 4 bases remaining between them. This CDR3 spans 12 amino acids. Germline V CDR1 and CDR2: SGHAT, FQNNGV. For the CDR3, the DNA is TGTGCCAGCAGCTTAGCGGGCTACGAGCAGTACTTC. Translation: CASSLAGYEQYF.

V is TRBV28 and J is TRBJ1-2, with D uncertain. This CDR3 is 13 amino acids long. V gave up 10 bases and J gave up 0 bases, with 12 bases separating them. Germline CDR1 reads MDHEN; CDR2 reads SYDVKM. The DNA for the CDR3 is TGTGCCACCATCCCGGACGCTAACTATGGCTACACCTTC. This translates into CATIPDANYGYTF.

The count of this clone is one. The rearrangement joins TRBV2 to TRBJ2-1; TRBD2 agrees at 12 bases. Germline lookup yields CDR1 SNHLY and CDR2 FYNNEI. The CDR3 runs 15 residues. Unmatched junction bases numbered 13, after V lost 10 bases and J lost 9 bases. The CDR3 is CATLGGLAGSGEQFF. CDR3 nucleotide sequence: TGTGCCACGTTGGGGGGACTAGCGGGCTCGGGTGAGCAGTTCTTC.

This clone was picked up a small number of times. In nucleotides, the CDR3 is TGTGCCAGTAGTTCTCCGGGACAAGAAAACACTGAAGCTTTCTTT. It specifies CASSSPGQENTEAFF. This rearrangement joins TRBV19 to TRBJ1-1; perhaps TRBD1 as D (6 bases). V was clipped by 5 bases and J by 2 bases, with 15 bases between them. In germline, CDR1 is LNHDA, CDR2 SQIVND (reference sequence). The CDR3 contains 15 residues.

This clone was seen only once. CDR3 amino acids: CASSRGGRETNEQFF. In nucleotides, the CDR3 is TGTGCCAGCAGCAGAGGTGGGCGGGAGACCAATGAGCAGTTCTTC. This chain joins TRBV11-3 and TRBJ2-1, with 7 bases matching TRBD2. Germline loops: CDR1 SGHNT, CDR2 YENEEA. The CDR3 consists of 15 residues. J was trimmed by 6 bases and V by 5 bases; bases with no gene match: 10.

The gene calls are TRBV6-5 and TRBJ2-5, with D tentatively TRBD1 (5 bases). The V and J ends lost 2 bases and 1 base respectively, with 11 bases between them. CDR3 length equals 15 residues. Germline V CDR1 and CDR2: MNHEY, SVGAGI. This CDR3 reads CASSYHQGSQETQYF. For the CDR3, the DNA is TGTGCCAGCAGTTACCACCAGGGAAGCCAAGAGACCCAGTACTTC.

V usage is TRBV7-2 and J usage is TRBJ2-7; TRBD2 matches at 8 bases. Germline CDR1 is SGHTA and CDR2 is FQGNSA. V lost 5 bases and J lost 2; bases outside the gene matches: 11. This CDR3 spans 16 amino acids. The CDR3 DNA reads TGTGCCAGCAGCCAGCTGGTGGGGACTAGTCCCTACGAGCAGTACTTC. This translates into CASSQLVGTSPYEQYF.

The rearrangement uses TRBV6-1 and TRBJ2-5; 10 bases fit TRBD2. Germline-derived CDR1 and CDR2 are MNHNS and SASEGT. Trimming at V came to 1 base and at J to 5 bases, leaving 10 bases not matched to a gene. CDR3 size: 17 residues. In nucleotides, the CDR3 is TGTGCCAGCAGTGAAGTCCCTAGCGGGGGACTGAGGGAGACCCAGTACTTC. It specifies CASSEVPSGGLRETQYF.

This chain uses TRBV6-5 with TRBJ2-1, with 7 bases identical to TRBD2. This CDR3 spans 16 amino acids. The germline gives CDR1 MNHEY, CDR2 SVGAGI. J was trimmed by 0 bases and V by 2 bases; bases with no gene match: 4. CDR3 coding DNA: TGTGCCAGCAGTTACAGCGGGATAAGCTCCTACAATGAGCAGTTCTTC. Protein sequence: CASSYSGISSYNEQFF.

The V gene is TRBV30, the J gene TRBJ1-5; D remains unclear. The CDR3 contains 15 residues. CDR1 is GTSNPN, CDR2 SVGIG, per germline (reference sequence). Deletions cut 2 bases from V and 2 bases from J, with 13 bases between. This CDR3 reads CAWSPKGGGNQPQHF. The CDR3 DNA follows: TGTGCCTGGAGTCCCAAGGGAGGCGGCAATCAGCCCCAGCATTTT.

The chain joins TRBV4-1 to TRBJ2-1, with 10 positions matching TRBD2. CDR3 length: 19 amino acids. Germline values: CDR1 MGHRA, CDR2 YSYEKL. V lost 0 bases, J lost 2 bases, and 10 bases stayed unmatched. For the CDR3, the DNA is TGCGCCAGCAGCCAAGATCGAAGCGGGAGGGCTAATCCCTACAATGAGCAGTTCTTC. It encodes CASSQDRSGRANPYNEQFF.

This sequence joins TRBV10-3 and TRBJ2-7, with 9 bases matching TRBD1. The CDR3 has 15 amino acids. Germline V CDR1 and CDR2: ENHRY, SYGVKD. Trimming took 11 bases from V and 4 from J; bases not matched to a gene: 15. The CDR3 loop reads CAADDRGDFPYEQYF. DNA for the CDR3: TGTGCCGCAGATGACAGGGGGGATTTCCCTTACGAGCAGTACTTC.

This chain connects TRBV9 to TRBJ2-3; 7 positions match TRBD1. In germline, CDR1 is SGDLS, CDR2 YYNGEE. The CDR3 sequence is 12 residues long. Trimming at V came to 6 bases and at J to 3 bases, leaving 1 base not matched to a gene. The CDR3 spells CASKGQTDTQYF. CDR3 DNA sequence: TGTGCCAGCAAGGGACAGACAGATACGCAGTATTTT.

The rearrangement links TRBV29-1 to TRBJ2-7, with TRBD2 matching 14 bases. Trimming removed 4 bases from V and 3 bases from J; junction bases left unmatched: 2. Per the germline V gene, CDR1 is SQVTM and CDR2 is ANQGSEA. The CDR3 is 14 amino acids. CDR3: CSVGGTSGSYEQYF. Here the CDR3 DNA reads TGCAGCGTTGGTGGGACTAGCGGGAGCTACGAGCAGTACTTC.

The chain is built from TRBV5-6 and TRBJ2-1, with 9 bases identical to TRBD2. Looked up from germline, CDR1 is SGHDT and CDR2 is YYEEEE. Trimming at V came to 0 bases and at J to 9 bases, leaving 4 bases not matched to a gene. The CDR3 covers 14 residues. The CDR3 coding sequence is TGTGCCAGCAGCTTGGTTGTAGCGGGAGCTGAGCAGTTCTTC. Protein sequence: CASSLVVAGAEQFF.

J is TRBJ1-4 and V is TRBV5-4; TRBD1 matches at 11 bases. The CDR3 is 15 residues long. V gave up 3 bases and J gave up 5 bases; unmatched junction bases: 3. CDR1 and CDR2 (germline): SGHNT, YYREEE (reference sequence). This CDR3 reads CASSWGTGGNEKLFF. CDR3 bases: TGTGCCAGCAGCTGGGGGACAGGGGGGAATGAAAAACTGTTTTTT.

For the CDR3, the DNA is TGCAGCGTGTGGAGGGGGGGGCCTCACATGAACACTGAAGCTTTCTTT. Translation: CSVWRGGPHMNTEAFF. The chain is built from TRBV29-1 and TRBJ1-1; a weak D match, TRBD1 (6 bases). Germline V gene sequence: CDR1 SQVTM, CDR2 ANQGSEA. V was shortened by 6 bases and J by 0 bases, with 20 bases between the two germline ends. The CDR3 has 16 amino acids.

This clone was counted once. The rearrangement links TRBV5-1 to TRBJ2-3; 8 positions match TRBD1. V dropped 4 bases and J dropped 0; count of bases not matched to a gene: 4. This CDR3 comprises 15 residues. Germline V lookup: CDR1 SGHRS, CDR2 YFSETQ. CDR3 sequence (DNA): TGCGCCAGCAGCCGACAGGGGTTGAGCACAGATACGCAGTATTTT. Translating gives CASSRQGLSTDTQYF.

V gene TRBV29-1 combines with J gene TRBJ2-3, with D unresolved. The V end lost 3 bases, the J end lost 1 base, and 17 bases lay between the germline ends. The CDR3 is made up of 16 amino acids. CDR1 and CDR2 from the germline V gene are SQVTM and ANQGSEA. Here the CDR3 reads CSVDLLYAYGTDTQYF. The CDR3 DNA follows: TGCAGCGTTGATCTCCTCTACGCGTACGGCACAGATACGCAGTATTTT.

The chain links TRBV11-3 to TRBJ2-2; D may be TRBD1 (6 bases). Germline lookup yields CDR1 SGHNT and CDR2 YENEEA. V was shortened by 0 bases and J by 3 bases, with 11 bases between the two germline ends. The CDR3 covers 16 residues. DNA of the CDR3: TGTGCCAGCAGCTTAGATTCAGGGGCCTACACCGGGGAGCTGTTTTTT. It translates to CASSLDSGAYTGELFF.

The chain links TRBV14 to TRBJ1-1; D uncertain. CDR1 is SGHDN and CDR2 is FVKESK in the germline V gene. The CDR3 extends over 11 amino acids. The germline V and J ends were trimmed by 1 base and 5 bases, with 2 bases remaining between them. The CDR3 nucleotides are TGTGCCAGCAGCCAAGCGACTGAAGCTTTCTTT. Translating it yields CASSQATEAFF. The whole variable domain, filled in from reference TRBV14 and TRBJ1-1, reads EAGVTQFPSHSVIEKGQTVTLRCDPISGHDNLYWYRRVMGKEIKFLLHFVKESKQDESGMPNNRFLAERTGGTYSTLKVQPAELEDSGVYFCASSQATEAFFGQGTRLTVV.

The chain couples TRBV7-8 to TRBJ2-1; D gene ambiguous. V was clipped by 4 bases and J by 7 bases, with 8 bases between them. This CDR3 comprises 12 residues. The germline V gene has CDR1 SGHVS and CDR2 FQNEAQ. The CDR3 sequence is CASSSPPNEQFF. DNA of the CDR3: TGTGCCAGCAGCTCCCCCCCAAATGAGCAGTTCTTC. The full variable domain, with the rest looked up from reference TRBV7-8 and TRBJ2-1, is GAGVSQSPRYKVAKRGQDVALRCDPISGHVSLFWYQQALGQGPEFLTYFQNEAQLDKSGLPSDRFFAERPEGSVSTLKIQRTQQEDSAVYLCASSSPPNEQFFGPGTRLTVL.

The chain is built from TRBV11-2 and TRBJ2-2; D tentatively reads TRBD1 or TRBD2 (5 bases each). Germline-derived CDR1 and CDR2 are SGHAT and FQNNGV. V lost 5 bases, J lost 6 bases, and 10 bases lay in between. The CDR3 is made up of 13 amino acids. The CDR3 DNA is TGTGCCAGCAGCCCCGGGACCCCCGGGGAGCTGTTTTTT. It is translated as CASSPGTPGELFF. The entire variable domain, with the rest obtained from reference TRBV11-2 and TRBJ2-2, is as follows: EAGVAQSPRYKIIEKRQSVAFWCNPISGHATLYWYQQILGQGPKLLIQFQNNGVVDDSQLPKDRFSAERLKGVDSTLKIQPAKLEDSAVYLCASSPGTPGELFFGEGSRLTVL.

CDR3 coding DNA: TGTGCCAGCAGCTCGGAGATCGGACAGGGTTTGAAGGAGCAGTACTTC. Translated, it gives CASSSEIGQGLKEQYF. V gene TRBV7-8 combines with J gene TRBJ2-7, with 8 bases identical to TRBD1. The V and J ends lost 4 bases and 7 bases, in that order; junction bases with no gene match: 15. Germline V gene data show CDR1 as SGHVS and CDR2 as FQNEAQ. The CDR3 contains 16 residues.

In this sample, this clone turned up once. The rearrangement uses TRBV2 and TRBJ2-3, with D perhaps matching TRBD1 (5 bases). Germline CDR1 is SNHLY and CDR2 is FYNNEI. This CDR3 is built from 17 residues. The V end lost 4 bases, the J end lost 0 bases, and 17 bases lay between the germline ends. The DNA of the CDR3 is TGTGCCAGCAGTGGCCGGGCGTCAAGGGGCAGCACAGATACGCAGTATTTT. As protein: CASSGRASRGSTDTQYF.